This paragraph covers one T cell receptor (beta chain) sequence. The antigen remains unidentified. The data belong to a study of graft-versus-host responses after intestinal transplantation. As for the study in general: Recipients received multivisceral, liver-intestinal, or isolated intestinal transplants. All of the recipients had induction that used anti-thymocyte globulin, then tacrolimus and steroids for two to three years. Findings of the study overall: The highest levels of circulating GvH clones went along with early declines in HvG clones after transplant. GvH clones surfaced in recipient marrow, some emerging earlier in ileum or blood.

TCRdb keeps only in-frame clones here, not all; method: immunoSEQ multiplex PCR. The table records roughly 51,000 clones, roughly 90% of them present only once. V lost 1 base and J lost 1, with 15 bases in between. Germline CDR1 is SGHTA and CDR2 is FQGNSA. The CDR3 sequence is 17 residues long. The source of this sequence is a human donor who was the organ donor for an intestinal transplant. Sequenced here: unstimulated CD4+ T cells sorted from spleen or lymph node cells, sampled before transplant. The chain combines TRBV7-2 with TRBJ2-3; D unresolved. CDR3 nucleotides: TGTGCCAGCAGCTTAGATGTCGGTAGCACCCGCACAGATACGCAGTATTTT. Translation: CASSLDVGSTRTDTQYF.